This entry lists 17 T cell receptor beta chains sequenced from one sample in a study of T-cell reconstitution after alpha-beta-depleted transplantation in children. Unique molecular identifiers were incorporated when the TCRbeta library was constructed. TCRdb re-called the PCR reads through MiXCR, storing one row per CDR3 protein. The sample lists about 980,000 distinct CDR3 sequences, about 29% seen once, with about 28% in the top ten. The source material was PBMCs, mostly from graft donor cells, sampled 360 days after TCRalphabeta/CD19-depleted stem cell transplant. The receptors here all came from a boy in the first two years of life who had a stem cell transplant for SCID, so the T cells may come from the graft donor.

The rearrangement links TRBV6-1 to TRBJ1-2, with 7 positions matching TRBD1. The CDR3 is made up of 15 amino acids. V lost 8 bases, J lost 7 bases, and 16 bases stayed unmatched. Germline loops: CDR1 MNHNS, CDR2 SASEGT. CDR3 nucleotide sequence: TGTGCCAGCGCAAGCCTTGGGACAGTTGGGGGTGGCTACACCTTC. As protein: CASASLGTVGGGYTF.

CDR3 protein: CASSSAALSYNEQFF. DNA of the CDR3: TGTGCCAGCAGCTCCGCTGCCCTCTCCTACAATGAGCAGTTCTTC. The chain carries TRBV7-2 and TRBJ2-1; D remains ambiguous. CDR1 is SGHTA and CDR2 is FQGNSA in the germline V gene. Between the trimmed V and J ends, which lost 4 bases and 0 bases, there was a span of 10 bases. The CDR3 spans 15 residues.

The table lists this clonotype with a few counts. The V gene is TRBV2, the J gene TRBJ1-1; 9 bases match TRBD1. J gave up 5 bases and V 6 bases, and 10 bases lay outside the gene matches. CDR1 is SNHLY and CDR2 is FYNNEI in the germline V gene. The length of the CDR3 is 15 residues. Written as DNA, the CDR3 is TGTGCCAGCAGATCGGACAGGGGTGGGGGAACTGAAGCTTTCTTT. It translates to CASRSDRGGGTEAFF.

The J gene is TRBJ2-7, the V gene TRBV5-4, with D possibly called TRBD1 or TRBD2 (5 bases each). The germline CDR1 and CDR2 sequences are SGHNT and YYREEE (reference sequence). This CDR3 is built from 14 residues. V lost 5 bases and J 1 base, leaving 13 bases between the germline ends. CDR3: CASRAGTDSYEQYF. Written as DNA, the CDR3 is TGTGCCAGCAGGGCCGGGACGGATTCCTACGAGCAGTACTTC.

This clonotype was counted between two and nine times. This CDR3 is CASSYRREETQYF. DNA of the CDR3: TGTGCCAGCAGTTACAGGCGGGAAGAGACCCAGTACTTC. The gene calls are TRBV6-5 and TRBJ2-5; a possible D gene is TRBD2 (5 bases). The V end lost 2 bases, the J end lost 3 bases, and 7 bases lay between the germline ends. This CDR3 region has 13 residues. CDR1 MNHEY and CDR2 SVGAGI come from the germline V gene.

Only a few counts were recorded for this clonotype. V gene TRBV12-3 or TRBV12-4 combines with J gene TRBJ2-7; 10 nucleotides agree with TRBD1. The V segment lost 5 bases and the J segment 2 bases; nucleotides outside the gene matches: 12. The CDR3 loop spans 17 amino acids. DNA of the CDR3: TGTGCCAGCAGTCCCGGGACAGGGGTCGGCCAGGCCTACGAGCAGTACTTC. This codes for CASSPGTGVGQAYEQYF.

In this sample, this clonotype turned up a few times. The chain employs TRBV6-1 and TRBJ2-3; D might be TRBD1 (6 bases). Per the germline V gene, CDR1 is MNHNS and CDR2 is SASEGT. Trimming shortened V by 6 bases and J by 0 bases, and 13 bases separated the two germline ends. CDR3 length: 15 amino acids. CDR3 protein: CASRPQGISTDTQYF. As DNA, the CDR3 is TGTGCCAGCAGACCACAGGGAATTAGCACAGATACGCAGTATTTT.

The CDR3, as DNA: TGTGCCAGCACCAAGAGGGGGGCCTACGAGCAGTACTTC. It encodes CASTKRGAYEQYF. The chain has TRBV6-1 and TRBJ2-7; the D gene could be TRBD1 or TRBD2 (6 bases each). Trimming shortened V by 7 bases and J by 2 bases, and 12 bases separated the two germline ends. CDR1 and CDR2 (germline): MNHNS, SASEGT. The CDR3 runs 13 residues.

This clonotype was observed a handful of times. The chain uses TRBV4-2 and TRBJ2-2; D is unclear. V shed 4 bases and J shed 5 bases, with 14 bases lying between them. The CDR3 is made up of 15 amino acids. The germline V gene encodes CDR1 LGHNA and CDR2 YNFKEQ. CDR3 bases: TGTGCCAGCAGCCCGCCGCAGGATCCTACCGGGGAGCTGTTTTTT. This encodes CASSPPQDPTGELFF.

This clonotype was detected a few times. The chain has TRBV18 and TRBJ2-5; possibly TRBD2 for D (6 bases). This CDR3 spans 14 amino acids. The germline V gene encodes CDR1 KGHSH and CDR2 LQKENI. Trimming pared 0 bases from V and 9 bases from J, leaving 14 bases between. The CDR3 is CASSPPGEVKPQYF. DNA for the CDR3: TGTGCCAGCTCACCACCAGGGGAGGTAAAACCCCAGTACTTC.

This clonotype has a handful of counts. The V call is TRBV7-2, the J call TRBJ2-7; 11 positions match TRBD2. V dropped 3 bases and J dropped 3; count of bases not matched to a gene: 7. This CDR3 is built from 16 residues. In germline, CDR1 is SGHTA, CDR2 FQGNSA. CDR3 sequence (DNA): TGTGCCAGCAGCTTTACTAGCGGGGGACAGGTCTACGAGCAGTACTTC. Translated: CASSFTSGGQVYEQYF.

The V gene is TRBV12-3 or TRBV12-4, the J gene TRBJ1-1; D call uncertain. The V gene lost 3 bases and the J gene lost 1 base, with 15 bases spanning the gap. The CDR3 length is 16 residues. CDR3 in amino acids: CASSLESGYSNTEAFF. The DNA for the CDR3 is TGTGCCAGCAGTTTGGAATCGGGTTACTCGAACACTGAAGCTTTCTTT.

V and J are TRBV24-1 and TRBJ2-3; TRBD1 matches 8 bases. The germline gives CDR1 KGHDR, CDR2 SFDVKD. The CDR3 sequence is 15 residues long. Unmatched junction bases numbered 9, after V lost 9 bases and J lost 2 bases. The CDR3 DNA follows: TGTGCCACCGCGCCAGGACAGGGACCCACAGATACGCAGTATTTT. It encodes CATAPGQGPTDTQYF.

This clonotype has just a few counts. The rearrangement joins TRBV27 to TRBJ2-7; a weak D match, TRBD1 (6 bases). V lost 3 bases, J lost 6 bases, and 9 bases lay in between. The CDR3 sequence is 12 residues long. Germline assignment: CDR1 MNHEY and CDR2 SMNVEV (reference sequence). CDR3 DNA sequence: TGTGCCAGCAGTTTCCAAGGGGGCGAGCAGTACTTC. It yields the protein CASSFQGGEQYF.

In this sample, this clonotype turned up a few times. CDR3 in DNA: TGTGCCAGCAGCTTAGACCACTACAATGAGCAGTTCTTC. Translated, it gives CASSLDHYNEQFF. This sequence joins TRBV7-9 and TRBJ2-1; D is unresolved. From germline, CDR1 is SEHNR and CDR2 FQNEAQ (reference sequence). This CDR3 comprises 13 residues. The V end was cut by 1 base, the J end by 3 bases, with 4 bases between.

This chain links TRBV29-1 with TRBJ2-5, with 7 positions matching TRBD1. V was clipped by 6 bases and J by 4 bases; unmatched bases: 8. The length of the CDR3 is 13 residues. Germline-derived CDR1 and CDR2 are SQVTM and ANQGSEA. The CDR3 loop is CSVADRAPETQYF. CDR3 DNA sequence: TGCAGCGTCGCCGACAGGGCCCCAGAGACCCAGTACTTC. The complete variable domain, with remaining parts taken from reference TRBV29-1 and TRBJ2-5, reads SAVISQKPSRDICQRGTSLTIQCQVDSQVTMMFWYRQQPGQSLTLIATANQGSEATYESGFVIDKFPISRPNLTFSTLTVSNMSPEDSSIYLCSVADRAPETQYFGPGTRLLVL.

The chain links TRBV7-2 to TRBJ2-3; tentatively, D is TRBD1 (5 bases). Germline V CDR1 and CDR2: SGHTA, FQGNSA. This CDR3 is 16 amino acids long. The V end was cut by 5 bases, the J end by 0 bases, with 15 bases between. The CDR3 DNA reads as TGTGCCAGCAGCCGCGATAGGACATTAAGCACAGATACGCAGTATTTT. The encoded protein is CASSRDRTLSTDTQYF.